This entry is about one TCR beta chain. Germline is not matched at one junction end, which may reflect a read error. This CDR3 has 18 residues. Germline V gives CDR1 SSHAT, CDR2 FNYEAQ (reference sequence). The sample belongs to a study of cytomegalovirus exposure and HLA in healthy donors. The PCR employed 60 Vbeta primers together with 13 Jbeta primers. The method was immunoSEQ multiplex PCR; TCRdb's version includes in-frame clones alone and lacks a portion of them. The table lists around 64,000 clones, approximately 83% of them singletons. This receptor was identified in a female donor in good health and CMV-seronegative. This chain uses TRBV7-7 with TRBJ2-2; TRBD2 matches 7 bases. The material sequenced was PBMCs. The DNA of the CDR3 is TGTGCTAGCAGCCCTGCTAGCGGTCGGCGTACGAACACCGGGGAGCTGTTTTTT. This gives the protein CASSPASGRRTNTGELFF.